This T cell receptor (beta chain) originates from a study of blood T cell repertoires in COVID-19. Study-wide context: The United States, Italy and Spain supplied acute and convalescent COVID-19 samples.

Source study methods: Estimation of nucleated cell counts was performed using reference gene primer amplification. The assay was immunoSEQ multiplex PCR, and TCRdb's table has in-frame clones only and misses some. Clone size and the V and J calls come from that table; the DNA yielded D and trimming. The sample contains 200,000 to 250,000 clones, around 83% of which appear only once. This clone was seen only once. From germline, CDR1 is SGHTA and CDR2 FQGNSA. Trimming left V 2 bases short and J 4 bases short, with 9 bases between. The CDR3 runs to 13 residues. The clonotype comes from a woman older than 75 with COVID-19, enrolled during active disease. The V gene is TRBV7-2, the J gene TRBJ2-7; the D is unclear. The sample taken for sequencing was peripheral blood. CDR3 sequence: CASSLSRSYEQYF. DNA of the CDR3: TGTGCCAGCAGCTTATCTAGGTCGTACGAGCAGTACTTC.